The entry that follows covers one T cell receptor (beta chain) sequence. This record comes from a study of blood T cell repertoires in COVID-19. Overall study: Material from acute and convalescent COVID-19 was sourced from the United States, Italy and Spain.

After removal of 8 bases from V and 4 bases from J, the junction contained 8 bases not matched to a gene. The CDR3 is 13 residues long. Germline V gene data show CDR1 as WSHSY and CDR2 as SAAADI. Authors' processing steps: Estimated nucleated cell counts came from reference gene primer amplification. Assay used: immunoSEQ multiplex PCR; TCRdb lists only in-frame clones, some missing. V and J calls and clone size are as listed in that table; D and trimming were resolved from the DNA. Seen here are over 200,000 clones, under 90% observed once, and the top ten hold around 6%. The sequence was obtained from a man between 60 and 75 years old who had recovered from COVID-19. Sequenced material: peripheral blood. The gene calls are TRBV10-2 and TRBJ2-7, with 7 positions matching TRBD2. The CDR3 sequence is CASASGPFYEQYF. The CDR3 DNA follows: TGCGCCAGCGCTAGCGGACCTTTTTACGAGCAGTACTTC.